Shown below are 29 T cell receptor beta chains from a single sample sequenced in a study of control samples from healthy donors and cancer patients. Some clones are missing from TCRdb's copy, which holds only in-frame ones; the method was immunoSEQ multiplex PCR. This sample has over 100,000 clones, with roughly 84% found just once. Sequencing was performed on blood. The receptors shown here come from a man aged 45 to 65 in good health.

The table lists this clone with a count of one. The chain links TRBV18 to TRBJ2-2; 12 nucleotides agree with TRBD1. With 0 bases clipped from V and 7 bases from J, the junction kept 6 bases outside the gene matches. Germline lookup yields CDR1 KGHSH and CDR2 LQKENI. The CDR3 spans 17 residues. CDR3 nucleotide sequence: TGTGCCAGCTCACCACCCTCGGGACAGGGGGCATTCGGGGAGCTGTTTTTT. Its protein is CASSPPSGQGAFGELFF. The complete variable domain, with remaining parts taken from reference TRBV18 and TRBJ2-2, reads NAGVMQNPRHLVRRRGQEARLRCSPMKGHSHVYWYRQLPEEGLKFMVYLQKENIIDESGMPKERFSAEFPKEGPSILRIQQVVRGDSAAYFCASSPPSGQGAFGELFFGEGSRLTVL.

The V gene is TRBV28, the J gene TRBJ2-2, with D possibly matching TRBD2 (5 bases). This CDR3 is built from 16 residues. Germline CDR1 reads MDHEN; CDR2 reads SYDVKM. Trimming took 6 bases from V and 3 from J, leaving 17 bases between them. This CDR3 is CASSYKSSRYTGELFF. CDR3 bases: TGTGCCAGCAGCTATAAATCTAGCAGATACACCGGGGAGCTGTTTTTT.

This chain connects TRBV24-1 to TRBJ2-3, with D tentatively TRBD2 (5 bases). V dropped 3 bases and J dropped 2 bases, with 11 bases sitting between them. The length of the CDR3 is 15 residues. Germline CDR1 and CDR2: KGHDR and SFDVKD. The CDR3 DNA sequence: TGTGCCACCAGTGATCCTGGGAGCGACACAGATACGCAGTATTTT. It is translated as CATSDPGSDTDTQYF.

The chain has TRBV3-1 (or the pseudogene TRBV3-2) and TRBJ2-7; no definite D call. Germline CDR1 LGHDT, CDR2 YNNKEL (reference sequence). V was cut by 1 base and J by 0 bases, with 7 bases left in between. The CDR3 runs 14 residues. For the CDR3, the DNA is TGTGCCAGCAGCCAAGGGCCGGACTCCTACGAGCAGTACTTC. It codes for CASSQGPDSYEQYF.

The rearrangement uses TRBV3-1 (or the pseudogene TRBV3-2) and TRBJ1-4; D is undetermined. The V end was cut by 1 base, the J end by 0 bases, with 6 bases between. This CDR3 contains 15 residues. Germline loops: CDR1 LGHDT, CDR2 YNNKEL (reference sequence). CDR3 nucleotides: TGTGCCAGCAGCCAAGGCGGGACAACTAATGAAAAACTGTTTTTT. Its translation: CASSQGGTTNEKLFF.

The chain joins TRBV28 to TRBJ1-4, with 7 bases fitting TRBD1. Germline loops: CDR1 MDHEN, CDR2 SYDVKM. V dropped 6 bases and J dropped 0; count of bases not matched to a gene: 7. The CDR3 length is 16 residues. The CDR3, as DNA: TGTGCCAGCAGCTCGCGGAGGGGGCCAACTAATGAAAAACTGTTTTTT. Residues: CASSSRRGPTNEKLFF.

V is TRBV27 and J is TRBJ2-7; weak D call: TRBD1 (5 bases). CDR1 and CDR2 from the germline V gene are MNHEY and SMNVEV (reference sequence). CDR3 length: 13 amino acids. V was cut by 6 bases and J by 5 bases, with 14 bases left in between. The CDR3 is CASRSQTGHEQYF. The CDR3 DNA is TGTGCCAGCAGGTCTCAAACAGGTCACGAGCAGTACTTC.

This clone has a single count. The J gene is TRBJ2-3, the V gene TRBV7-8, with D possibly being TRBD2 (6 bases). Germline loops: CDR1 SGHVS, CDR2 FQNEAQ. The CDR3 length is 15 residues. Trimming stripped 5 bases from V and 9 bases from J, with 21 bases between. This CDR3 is CASSRSLGRTGTQYF. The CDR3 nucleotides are TGTGCCAGCAGCAGATCCCTAGGGAGGACGGGGACGCAGTATTTT.

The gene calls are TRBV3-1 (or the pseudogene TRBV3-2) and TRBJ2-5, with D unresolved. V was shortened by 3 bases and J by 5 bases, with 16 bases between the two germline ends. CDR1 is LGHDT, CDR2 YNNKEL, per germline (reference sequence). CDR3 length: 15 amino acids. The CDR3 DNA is TGTGCCAGCAGCCATAATCCTGGCTCCCGGGAGACCCAGTACTTC. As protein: CASSHNPGSRETQYF.

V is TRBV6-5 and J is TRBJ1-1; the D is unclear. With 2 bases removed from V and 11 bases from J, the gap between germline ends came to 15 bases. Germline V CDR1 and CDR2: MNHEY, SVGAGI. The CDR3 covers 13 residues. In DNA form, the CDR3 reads TGTGCCAGCAGTTACGGTATGGGTTTGGAGGCTTTCTTT. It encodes CASSYGMGLEAFF.

CDR3 sequence: CASSTRTDNAYEQYF. The CDR3 DNA reads as TGTGCCAGCAGCACCCGGACGGATAATGCCTACGAGCAGTACTTC. The chain recombines TRBV11-3 with TRBJ2-7, with no clear D. V lost 5 bases and J 2 bases, leaving 16 bases between the germline ends. CDR3 length: 15 residues. Germline CDR1 and CDR2: SGHNT and YENEEA.

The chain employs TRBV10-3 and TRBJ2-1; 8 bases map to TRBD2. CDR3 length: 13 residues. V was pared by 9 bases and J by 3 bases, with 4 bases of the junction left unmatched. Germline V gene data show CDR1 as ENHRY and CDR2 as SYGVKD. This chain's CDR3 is CAIIGGDYNEQFF. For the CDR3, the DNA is TGTGCCATTATCGGGGGGGACTACAATGAGCAGTTCTTC.

The CDR3 region is CASSPGGAGTDTQYF. CDR3 DNA: TGTGCCAGCAGCCCCGGGGGGGCGGGCACAGATACGCAGTATTTT. The V call is TRBV28, the J call TRBJ2-3, with TRBD2 matching 8 bases. Looked up from germline, CDR1 is MDHEN and CDR2 is SYDVKM. The CDR3 contains 15 residues. With V trimmed by 6 bases and J by 1 base, 6 bases remained unmatched.

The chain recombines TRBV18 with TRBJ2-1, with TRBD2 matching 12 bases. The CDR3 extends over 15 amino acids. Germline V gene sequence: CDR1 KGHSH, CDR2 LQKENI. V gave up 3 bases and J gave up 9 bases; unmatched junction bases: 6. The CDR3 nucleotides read TGTGCCAGCTCACCTAAGCTAGCGGGGGGGCTTGAGCAGTTCTTC. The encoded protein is CASSPKLAGGLEQFF.

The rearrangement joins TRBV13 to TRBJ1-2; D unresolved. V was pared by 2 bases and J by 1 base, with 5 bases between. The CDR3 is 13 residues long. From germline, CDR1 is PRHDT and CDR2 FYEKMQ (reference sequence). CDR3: CASSLNDNYGYTF. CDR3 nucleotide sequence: TGTGCCAGCAGCTTAAACGATAACTATGGCTACACCTTC.

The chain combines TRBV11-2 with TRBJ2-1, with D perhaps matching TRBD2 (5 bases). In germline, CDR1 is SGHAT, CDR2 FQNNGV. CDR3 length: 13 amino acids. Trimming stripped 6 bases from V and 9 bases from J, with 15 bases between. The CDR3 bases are TGTGCCAGCAGGGCTGGGTCAAGCGGTGAGCAGTTCTTC. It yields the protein CASRAGSSGEQFF.

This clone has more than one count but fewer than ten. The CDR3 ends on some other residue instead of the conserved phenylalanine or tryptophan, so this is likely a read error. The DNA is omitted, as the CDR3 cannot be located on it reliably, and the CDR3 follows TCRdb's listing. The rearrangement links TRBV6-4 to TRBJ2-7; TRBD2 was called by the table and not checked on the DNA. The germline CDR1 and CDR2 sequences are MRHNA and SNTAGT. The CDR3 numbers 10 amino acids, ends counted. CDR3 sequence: CASSELISFG.

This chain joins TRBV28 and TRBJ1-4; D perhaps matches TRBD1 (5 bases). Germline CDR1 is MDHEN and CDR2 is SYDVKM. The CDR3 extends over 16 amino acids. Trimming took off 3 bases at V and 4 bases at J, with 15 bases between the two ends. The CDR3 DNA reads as TGTGCCAGCAGTTTGGGGCAGGCTCCCCTTAATGAAAAACTGTTTTTT. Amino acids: CASSLGQAPLNEKLFF.

The CDR3 here is CASGLHGQGGQLFF. In DNA form, the CDR3 reads TGTGCCAGCGGTTTACACGGACAGGGTGGGCAACTGTTTTTT. The chain is built from TRBV25-1 and TRBJ1-4, with 8 bases matching TRBD1. The CDR3 sequence is 14 residues long. Germline values: CDR1 MGHDK, CDR2 SYGVNS. The V gene end was trimmed by 8 bases and the J gene end by 12 bases; junction bases not matched to a gene: 14.

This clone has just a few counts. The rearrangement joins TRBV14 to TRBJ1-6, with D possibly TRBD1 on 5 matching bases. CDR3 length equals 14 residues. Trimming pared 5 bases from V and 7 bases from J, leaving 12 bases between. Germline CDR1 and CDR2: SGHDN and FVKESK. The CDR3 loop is CASSAREGNSPLHF. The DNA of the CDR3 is TGTGCCAGCAGCGCGAGGGAGGGGAATTCACCCCTCCACTTT.

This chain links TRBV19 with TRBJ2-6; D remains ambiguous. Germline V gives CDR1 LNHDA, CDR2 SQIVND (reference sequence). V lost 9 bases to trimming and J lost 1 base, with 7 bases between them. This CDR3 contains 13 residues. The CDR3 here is CASAISGANVLTF. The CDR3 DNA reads TGTGCCAGCGCGATATCTGGGGCCAACGTCCTGACTTTC.

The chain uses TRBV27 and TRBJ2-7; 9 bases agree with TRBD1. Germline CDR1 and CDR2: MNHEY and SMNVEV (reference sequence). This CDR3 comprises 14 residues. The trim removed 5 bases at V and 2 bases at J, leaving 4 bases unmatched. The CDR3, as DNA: TGTGCCAGCAGTATAGGACAGGGGCCCTACGAGCAGTACTTC. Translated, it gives CASSIGQGPYEQYF.

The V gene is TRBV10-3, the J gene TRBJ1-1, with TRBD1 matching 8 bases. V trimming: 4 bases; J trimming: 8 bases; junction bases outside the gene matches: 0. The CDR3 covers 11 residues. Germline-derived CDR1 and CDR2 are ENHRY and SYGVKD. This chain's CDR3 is CAISGDREAFF. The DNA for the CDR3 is TGTGCCATCAGTGGGGACAGGGAAGCTTTCTTT.

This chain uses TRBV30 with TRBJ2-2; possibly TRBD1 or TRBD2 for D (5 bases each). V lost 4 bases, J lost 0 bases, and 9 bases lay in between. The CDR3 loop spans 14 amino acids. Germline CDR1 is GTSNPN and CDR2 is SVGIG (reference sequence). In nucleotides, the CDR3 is TGTGCCTGGAAGGGACGGACGAACACCGGGGAGCTGTTTTTT. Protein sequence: CAWKGRTNTGELFF.

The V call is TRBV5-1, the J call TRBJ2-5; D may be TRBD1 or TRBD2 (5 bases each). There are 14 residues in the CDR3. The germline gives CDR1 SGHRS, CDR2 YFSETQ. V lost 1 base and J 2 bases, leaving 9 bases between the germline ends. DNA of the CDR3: TGCGCCAGCAGCTTGCAGGGACCTCAAGAGACCCAGTACTTC. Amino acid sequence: CASSLQGPQETQYF.

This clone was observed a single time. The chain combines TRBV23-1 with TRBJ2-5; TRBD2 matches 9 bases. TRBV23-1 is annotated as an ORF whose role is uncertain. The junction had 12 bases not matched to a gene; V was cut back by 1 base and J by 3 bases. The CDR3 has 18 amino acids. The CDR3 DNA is TGCGCCAGCAGTCAATGGGTGGAGCTAGCGGGGCCTAAAGAGACCCAGTACTTC. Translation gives CASSQWVELAGPKETQYF.

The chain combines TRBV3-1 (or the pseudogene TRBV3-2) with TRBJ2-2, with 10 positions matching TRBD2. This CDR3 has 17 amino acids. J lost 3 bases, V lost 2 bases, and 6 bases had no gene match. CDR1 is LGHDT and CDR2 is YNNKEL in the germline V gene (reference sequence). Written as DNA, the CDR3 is TGTGCCAGCAGCCAAAGACTAGCGGGTCGCCACACCGGGGAGCTGTTTTTT. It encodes CASSQRLAGRHTGELFF.

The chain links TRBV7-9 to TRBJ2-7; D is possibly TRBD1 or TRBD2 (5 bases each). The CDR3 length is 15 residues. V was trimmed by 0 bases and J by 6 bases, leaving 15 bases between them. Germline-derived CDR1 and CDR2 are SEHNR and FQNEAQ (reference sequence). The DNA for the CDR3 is TGTGCCAGCAGCTTAGCAACCGGGACGGCCAGCGAGCAGTACTTC. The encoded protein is CASSLATGTASEQYF.

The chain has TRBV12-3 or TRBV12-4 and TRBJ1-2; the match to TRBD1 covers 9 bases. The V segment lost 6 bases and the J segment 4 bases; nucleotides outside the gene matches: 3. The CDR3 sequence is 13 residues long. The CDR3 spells CASSSGQGYGYTF. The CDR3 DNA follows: TGTGCCAGCAGCTCGGGACAGGGCTATGGCTACACCTTC.